Listed below are T cell receptor beta chains from one sample, sequenced in a study of blood T cell repertoires in COVID-19. TCRdb keeps only in-frame clones here, not all; method: immunoSEQ multiplex PCR. Among about 160,000 clones listed, about 87% were seen once. Sequencing input: peripheral blood. All receptors come from a man older than 75 with acute or convalescent COVID-19. Both conserved end residues are part of each CDR3. The order of the fields is J gene, CDR3 length, D gene, V gene, clone size, CDR3 protein, CDR3 DNA. D genes are given only for firm matches. Size values are once, few and many counts, or a class for expanded clones, and some rows have none.

j_gene: TRBJ2-1
len: 17
d_gene: TRBD2
v_gene: TRBV24-1
abundance: few
CDR3aa: CATSDLPSSGDLDEQFF
CDR3nt: TGTGCCACCAGTGATTTGCCTTCTAGCGGAGACTTGGATGAGCAGTTCTTC

j_gene: TRBJ2-5
len: 14
d_gene: -
v_gene: TRBV15
abundance: -
CDR3aa: CATSRDRVQETQYF
CDR3nt: TGTGCCACCAGCAGAGATCGGGTCCAAGAGACCCAGTACTTC

j_gene: TRBJ2-1
len: 14
d_gene: -
v_gene: TRBV6-5
abundance: -
CDR3aa: CASNSENSYNEQFF
CDR3nt: TGTGCCAGCAATTCGGAGAATTCCTACAATGAGCAGTTCTTC

j_gene: TRBJ2-6
len: 16
d_gene: -
v_gene: TRBV6-6
abundance: -
CDR3aa: CASSYPQISGANVLTF
CDR3nt: TGTGCCAGCAGTTACCCCCAAATCTCTGGGGCCAACGTCCTGACTTTC

j_gene: TRBJ1-6
len: 14
d_gene: -
v_gene: TRBV14
abundance: -
CDR3aa: CASSQGGFNSPLHF
CDR3nt: TGTGCCAGCAGCCAAGGAGGGTTTAATTCACCCCTCCACTTT

j_gene: TRBJ1-1
len: 13
d_gene: -
v_gene: TRBV18
abundance: -
CDR3aa: CASSPAGGTEAFF
CDR3nt: TGTGCCAGCTCACCTGCGGGGGGAACTGAAGCTTTCTTT

j_gene: TRBJ2-5
len: 14
d_gene: TRBD1
v_gene: TRBV3-1/TRBV3-2
abundance: -
CDR3aa: CASSQAGGVETQYF
CDR3nt: TGTGCCAGCAGCCAAGCAGGGGGAGTTGAGACCCAGTACTTC

j_gene: TRBJ1-3
len: 15
d_gene: TRBD1
v_gene: TRBV10-2
abundance: once
CDR3aa: CASSRDSFSGNTIYF
CDR3nt: TGCGCCAGCAGCCGGGACAGTTTTTCTGGAAACACCATATATTTT

j_gene: TRBJ2-6
len: 17
d_gene: TRBD1
v_gene: TRBV7-6
abundance: once
CDR3aa: CASSLGIQGSGANVLTF
CDR3nt: TGTGCCAGCAGCTTAGGGATACAGGGGTCTGGGGCCAACGTCCTGACTTTC

j_gene: TRBJ2-5
len: 11
d_gene: -
v_gene: TRBV2
abundance: once
CDR3aa: CASSPSWTQYF
CDR3nt: TGTGCCAGCAGCCCTAGTTGGACCCAGTACTTC

j_gene: TRBJ2-1
len: 15
d_gene: TRBD2
v_gene: TRBV11-3
abundance: -
CDR3aa: CASSFSGGVYNEQFF
CDR3nt: TGTGCCAGCAGCTTCAGCGGGGGGGTGTACAATGAGCAGTTCTTC

j_gene: TRBJ1-2
len: 13
d_gene: -
v_gene: TRBV30
abundance: -
CDR3aa: CAWSRLRNYGYTF
CDR3nt: TGTGCCTGGAGTCGATTACGGAACTATGGCTACACCTTC

j_gene: TRBJ2-2
len: 14
d_gene: -
v_gene: TRBV24-1
abundance: -
CDR3aa: CATSDPSGFGELFF
CDR3nt: TGTGCCACCAGTGACCCCTCAGGGTTCGGGGAGCTGTTTTTT

j_gene: TRBJ1-6
len: 15
d_gene: TRBD1
v_gene: TRBV5-5
abundance: -
CDR3aa: CASSLGQGWNSPLHF
CDR3nt: TGTGCCAGCAGCTTGGGACAGGGTTGGAATTCACCCCTCCACTTT

j_gene: TRBJ1-4
len: 14
d_gene: -
v_gene: TRBV2
abundance: few
CDR3aa: CASRAEATNEKLFF
CDR3nt: TGTGCCAGCAGGGCAGAAGCAACTAATGAAAAACTGTTTTTT

j_gene: TRBJ2-5
len: 14
d_gene: -
v_gene: TRBV15
abundance: -
CDR3aa: CATSNPGLLETQYF
CDR3nt: TGTGCCACCAGCAACCCAGGGTTACTAGAGACCCAGTACTTC

j_gene: TRBJ1-1
len: 15
d_gene: -
v_gene: TRBV10-2
abundance: -
CDR3aa: CASRPSATANTEAFF
CDR3nt: TGCGCCAGCAGGCCCTCCGCGACAGCGAACACTGAAGCTTTCTTT

j_gene: TRBJ2-6
len: 17
d_gene: -
v_gene: TRBV6-1
abundance: once
CDR3aa: CASSEARITTGANVLTF
CDR3nt: TGTGCCAGCAGTGAAGCGCGAATTACCACTGGGGCCAACGTCCTGACTTTC

j_gene: TRBJ2-1
len: 15
d_gene: -
v_gene: TRBV29-1
abundance: -
CDR3aa: CSVERGEAFYNEQFF
CDR3nt: TGCAGCGTTGAACGGGGAGAAGCTTTCTACAATGAGCAGTTCTTC

j_gene: TRBJ2-5
len: 13
d_gene: -
v_gene: TRBV29-1
abundance: -
CDR3aa: CSAPGGDATAQYF
CDR3nt: TGCAGCGCCCCAGGAGGGGACGCCACGGCCCAGTACTTC

j_gene: TRBJ2-1
len: 15
d_gene: -
v_gene: TRBV24-1
abundance: -
CDR3aa: CATSVAGTIEPEQFF
CDR3nt: TGTGCCACCAGTGTCGCGGGGACGATAGAACCCGAGCAGTTCTTC

j_gene: TRBJ2-7
len: 14
d_gene: -
v_gene: TRBV28
abundance: -
CDR3aa: CASSLYGTTYEQYF
CDR3nt: TGTGCCAGCAGTTTGTACGGAACTACCTACGAGCAGTACTTC

j_gene: TRBJ1-1
len: 14
d_gene: -
v_gene: TRBV7-8
abundance: few
CDR3aa: CASSPRLGRTEAFF
CDR3nt: TGTGCCAGCAGCCCACGACTGGGGCGCACTGAAGCTTTCTTT

j_gene: TRBJ2-5
len: 15
d_gene: TRBD1
v_gene: TRBV5-1
abundance: -
CDR3aa: CASSSPDRERETQYF
CDR3nt: TGCGCCAGCAGCTCCCCGGACAGGGAACGAGAGACCCAGTACTTC

j_gene: TRBJ2-4
len: 13
d_gene: TRBD1
v_gene: TRBV27
abundance: -
CDR3aa: CASSSRQGYIQYF
CDR3nt: TGTGCCAGCAGTTCGAGACAGGGTTACATTCAGTACTTC

j_gene: TRBJ1-1
len: 14
d_gene: TRBD1
v_gene: TRBV12-5
abundance: -
CDR3aa: CASGSGQKNTEAFF
CDR3nt: TGTGCTAGTGGTTCGGGACAGAAGAACACTGAAGCTTTCTTT

j_gene: TRBJ2-1
len: 17
d_gene: -
v_gene: TRBV27
abundance: -
CDR3aa: CASSSRGGGGSYNEQFF
CDR3nt: TGTGCCAGCAGTTCCCGTGGCGGCGGTGGCTCCTACAATGAGCAGTTCTTC

j_gene: TRBJ2-1
len: 18
d_gene: TRBD2
v_gene: TRBV28
abundance: few
CDR3aa: CASTELGTRGGGYNEQFF
CDR3nt: TGTGCCAGCACCGAACTCGGGACTCGGGGGGGTGGCTACAATGAGCAGTTCTTC

j_gene: TRBJ1-2
len: 14
d_gene: TRBD1
v_gene: TRBV6-2/TRBV6-3
abundance: -
CDR3aa: CASSYGTGGYGYTF
CDR3nt: TGTGCCAGCAGTTATGGGACAGGGGGCTATGGCTACACCTTC

j_gene: TRBJ2-2
len: 15
d_gene: TRBD2
v_gene: TRBV2
abundance: -
CDR3aa: CASTRLAANTGELFF
CDR3nt: TGTGCCAGCACCAGACTAGCGGCGAACACCGGGGAGCTGTTTTTT

j_gene: TRBJ1-2
len: 14
d_gene: -
v_gene: TRBV3-1/TRBV3-2
abundance: -
CDR3aa: CASSQTSGSYGYTF
CDR3nt: TGTGCCAGCAGCCAAACAAGTGGGAGCTATGGCTACACCTTC

j_gene: TRBJ1-2
len: 16
d_gene: TRBD1
v_gene: TRBV28
abundance: -
CDR3aa: CASSFKQGIMPYGYTF
CDR3nt: TGTGCCAGCAGTTTTAAACAGGGGATTATGCCCTATGGCTACACCTTC

j_gene: TRBJ1-2
len: 13
d_gene: TRBD1
v_gene: TRBV4-1
abundance: -
CDR3aa: CASRQTGASGYTF
CDR3nt: TGCGCCAGCAGACAAACAGGGGCCAGTGGCTACACCTTC

j_gene: TRBJ1-3
len: 12
d_gene: -
v_gene: TRBV29-1
abundance: -
CDR3aa: CSAQDSWNTIYF
CDR3nt: TGCAGCGCTCAGGACAGCTGGAACACCATATATTTT

j_gene: TRBJ2-1
len: 17
d_gene: TRBD2
v_gene: TRBV6-2/TRBV6-3
abundance: -
CDR3aa: CASSYLRLAGVLNEQFF
CDR3nt: TGTGCCAGCAGTTACCTGCGACTAGCGGGAGTCTTAAATGAGCAGTTCTTC

j_gene: TRBJ2-1
len: 16
d_gene: -
v_gene: TRBV18
abundance: -
CDR3aa: CASSPPSRGQYNEQFF
CDR3nt: TGTGCCAGCTCACCACCCTCCAGGGGACAATACAATGAGCAGTTCTTC

j_gene: TRBJ1-5
len: 16
d_gene: -
v_gene: TRBV2
abundance: -
CDR3aa: CASSRQVTLGGQPQHF
CDR3nt: TGTGCCAGCAGTCGGCAGGTGACCCTCGGAGGTCAGCCCCAGCATTTT